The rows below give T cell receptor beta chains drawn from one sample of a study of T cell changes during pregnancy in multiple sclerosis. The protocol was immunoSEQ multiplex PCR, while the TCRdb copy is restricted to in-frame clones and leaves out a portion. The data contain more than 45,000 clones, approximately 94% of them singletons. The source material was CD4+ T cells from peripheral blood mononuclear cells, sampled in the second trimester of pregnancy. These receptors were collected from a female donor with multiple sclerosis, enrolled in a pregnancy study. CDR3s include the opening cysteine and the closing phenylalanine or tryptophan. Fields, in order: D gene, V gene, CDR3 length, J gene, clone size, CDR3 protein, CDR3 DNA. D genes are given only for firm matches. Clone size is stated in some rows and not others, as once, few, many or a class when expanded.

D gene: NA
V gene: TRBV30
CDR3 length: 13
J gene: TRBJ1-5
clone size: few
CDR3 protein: CAWSANQQGPQHF
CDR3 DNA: TGTGCCTGGAGTGCTAACCAACAGGGACCCCAGCATTTT

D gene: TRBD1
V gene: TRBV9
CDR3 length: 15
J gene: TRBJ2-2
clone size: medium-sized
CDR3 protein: CASSVGTGGTGELFF
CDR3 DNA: TGTGCCAGCAGCGTAGGGACAGGGGGCACCGGGGAGCTGTTTTTT

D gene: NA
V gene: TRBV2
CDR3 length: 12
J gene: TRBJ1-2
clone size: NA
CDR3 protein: CASSEQDYGYTF
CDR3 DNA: TGTGCCAGCAGTGAGCAGGACTATGGCTACACCTTC

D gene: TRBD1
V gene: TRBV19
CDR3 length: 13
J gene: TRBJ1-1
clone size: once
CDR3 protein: CATNGAGGTEAFF
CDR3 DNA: TGTGCCACCAATGGGGCAGGGGGCACTGAAGCTTTCTTT

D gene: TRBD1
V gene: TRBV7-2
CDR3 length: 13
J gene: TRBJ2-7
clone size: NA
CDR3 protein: CASSGTGTYEQYF
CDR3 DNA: TGTGCCAGCAGCGGGACAGGCACCTACGAGCAGTACTTC

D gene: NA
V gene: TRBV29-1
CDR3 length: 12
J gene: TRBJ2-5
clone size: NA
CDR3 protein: CSVATGGETQYF
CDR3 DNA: TGCAGCGTAGCGACGGGTGGTGAGACCCAGTACTTC

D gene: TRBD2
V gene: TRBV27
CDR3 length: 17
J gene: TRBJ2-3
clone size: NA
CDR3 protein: CASSLWSSGGAKDTQYF
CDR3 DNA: TGTGCCAGCAGTTTATGGTCTAGCGGGGGGGCTAAGGATACGCAGTATTTT

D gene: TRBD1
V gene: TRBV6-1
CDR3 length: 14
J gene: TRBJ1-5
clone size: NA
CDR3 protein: CASTGQVGNQPQHF
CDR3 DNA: TGTGCCAGCACCGGACAGGTGGGGAATCAGCCCCAGCATTTT

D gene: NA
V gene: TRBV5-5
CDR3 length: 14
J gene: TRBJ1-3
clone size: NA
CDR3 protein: CASRLEGAGNTIYF
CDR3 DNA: TGTGCCAGCAGACTGGAAGGGGCTGGAAACACCATATATTTT

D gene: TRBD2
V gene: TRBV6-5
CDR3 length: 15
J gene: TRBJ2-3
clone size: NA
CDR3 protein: CASSLRGGAPDTQYF
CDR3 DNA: TGTGCCAGCTCCCTGCGGGGGGGAGCTCCAGATACGCAGTATTTT

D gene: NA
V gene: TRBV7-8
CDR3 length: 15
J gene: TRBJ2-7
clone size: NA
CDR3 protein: CASSPPRGTSYEQYF
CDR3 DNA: TGTGCCAGCAGCCCACCGCGGGGCACGTCCTACGAGCAGTACTTC

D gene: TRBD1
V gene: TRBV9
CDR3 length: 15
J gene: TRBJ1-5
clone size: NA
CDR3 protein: CASSAGTGFNQPQHF
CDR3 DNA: TGTGCCAGCAGCGCCGGGACAGGGTTCAATCAGCCCCAGCATTTT

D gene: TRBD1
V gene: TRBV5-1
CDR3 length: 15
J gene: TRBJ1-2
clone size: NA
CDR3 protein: CASSFGDGTGNGYTF
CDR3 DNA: TGCGCCAGCAGCTTTGGAGACGGGACAGGGAATGGCTACACCTTC

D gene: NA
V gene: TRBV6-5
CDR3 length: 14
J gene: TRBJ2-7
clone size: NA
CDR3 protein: CASSYSGQNYEQYF
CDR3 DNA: TGTGCCAGCAGTTACTCGGGACAAAATTACGAGCAGTACTTC

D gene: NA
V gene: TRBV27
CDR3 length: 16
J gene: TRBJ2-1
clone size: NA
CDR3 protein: CASSPRIKSSYNEQFF
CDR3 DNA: TGTGCCAGCAGCCCTAGGATCAAGAGCTCCTACAATGAGCAGTTCTTC

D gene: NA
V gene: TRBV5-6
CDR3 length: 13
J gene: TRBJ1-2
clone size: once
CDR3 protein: CASSFGADYGYTF
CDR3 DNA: TGTGCCAGCAGCTTTGGGGCGGACTATGGCTACACCTTC

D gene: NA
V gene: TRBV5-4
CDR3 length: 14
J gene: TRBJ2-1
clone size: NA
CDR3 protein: CASRLGLQSDEQFF
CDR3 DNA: TGTGCCAGCAGGCTGGGACTTCAATCGGATGAGCAGTTCTTC

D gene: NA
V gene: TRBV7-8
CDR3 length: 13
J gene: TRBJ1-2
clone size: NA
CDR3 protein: CASSPQPGYGYTF
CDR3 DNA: TGTGCCAGCAGCCCCCAACCAGGATATGGCTACACCTTC

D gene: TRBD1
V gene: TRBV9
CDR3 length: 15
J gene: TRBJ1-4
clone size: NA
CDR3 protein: CASSTGVSTNEKLFF
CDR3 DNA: TGTGCCAGCAGCACAGGGGTGTCGACTAATGAAAAACTGTTTTTT

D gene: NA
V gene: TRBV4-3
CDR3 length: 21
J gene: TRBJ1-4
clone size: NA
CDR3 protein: CASSRSLGTGTSVTEGEKLFF
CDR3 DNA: TGCGCCAGCAGCCGAAGCCTGGGAACCGGGACTTCCGTGACTGAAGGTGAAAAACTGTTTTTT

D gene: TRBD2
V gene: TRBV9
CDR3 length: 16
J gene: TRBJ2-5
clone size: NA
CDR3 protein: CASSPRLAGGQETQYF
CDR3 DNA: TGTGCCAGCAGCCCCCGACTAGCGGGGGGTCAAGAGACCCAGTACTTC

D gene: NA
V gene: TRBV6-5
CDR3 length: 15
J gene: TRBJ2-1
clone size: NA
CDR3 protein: CASREQIYSYNEQFF
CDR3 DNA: TGTGCCAGCAGGGAACAGATTTACTCCTACAATGAGCAGTTCTTC

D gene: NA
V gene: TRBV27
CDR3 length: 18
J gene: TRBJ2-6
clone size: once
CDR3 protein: CASSLRSVRGAGANVLTF
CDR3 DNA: TGTGCCAGCAGTTTAAGGTCAGTCAGAGGCGCTGGGGCCAACGTCCTGACTTTC

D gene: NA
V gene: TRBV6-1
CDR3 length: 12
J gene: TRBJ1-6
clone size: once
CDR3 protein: CARGEGNSPLHF
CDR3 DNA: TGTGCCAGGGGTGAGGGTAATTCACCCCTCCACTTT

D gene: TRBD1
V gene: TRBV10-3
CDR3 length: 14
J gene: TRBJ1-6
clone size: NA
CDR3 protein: CAIRPGQGKSPLHF
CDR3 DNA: TGTGCCATCAGACCGGGACAGGGTAAATCACCCCTCCACTTT

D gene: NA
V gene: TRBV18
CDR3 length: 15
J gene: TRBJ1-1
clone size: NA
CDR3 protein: CASSPPQRTSFEAFF
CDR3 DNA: TGTGCCAGCTCACCTCCCCAGAGGACAAGCTTTGAAGCTTTCTTT

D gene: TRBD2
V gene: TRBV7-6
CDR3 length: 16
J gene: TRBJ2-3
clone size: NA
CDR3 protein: CASSARGTGGTDTQYF
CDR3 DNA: TGTGCCAGCAGCGCAAGGGGGACGGGGGGGACAGATACGCAGTATTTT

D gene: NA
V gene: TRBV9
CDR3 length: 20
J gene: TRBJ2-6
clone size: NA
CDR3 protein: CASSVDRSLRFSSGANVLTF
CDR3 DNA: TGTGCCAGCAGCGTAGACAGGTCCCTAAGATTCTCCTCTGGGGCCAACGTCCTGACTTTC

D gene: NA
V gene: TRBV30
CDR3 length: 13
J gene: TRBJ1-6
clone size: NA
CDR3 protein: CAWSGQTNSPLHF
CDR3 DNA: TGTGCCTGGAGTGGCCAGACAAATTCACCCCTCCACTTT

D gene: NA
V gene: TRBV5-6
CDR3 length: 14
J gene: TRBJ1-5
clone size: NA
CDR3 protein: CASSFRGLGQPQHF
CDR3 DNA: TGTGCCAGCAGCTTTAGGGGGTTGGGGCAGCCCCAGCATTTT

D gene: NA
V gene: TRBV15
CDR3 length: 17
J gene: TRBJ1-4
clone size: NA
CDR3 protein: CATSRAPQRAFNEKLFF
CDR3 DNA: TGTGCCACCAGCAGAGCCCCGCAGAGGGCCTTTAATGAAAAACTGTTTTTT

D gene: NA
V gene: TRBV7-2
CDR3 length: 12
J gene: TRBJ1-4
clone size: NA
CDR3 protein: CASSPGGEKLFF
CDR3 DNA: TGTGCCAGCAGCCCCGGAGGAGAAAAACTGTTTTTT

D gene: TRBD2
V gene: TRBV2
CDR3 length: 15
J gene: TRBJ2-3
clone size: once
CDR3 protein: CASSTGTSYTDTQYF
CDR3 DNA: TGTGCCAGCAGTACCGGGACTAGCTACACAGATACGCAGTATTTT

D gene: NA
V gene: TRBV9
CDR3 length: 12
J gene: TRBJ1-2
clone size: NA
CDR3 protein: CASSVQGSGYTF
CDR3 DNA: TGTGCCAGCAGCGTCCAGGGTTCGGGCTACACCTTC

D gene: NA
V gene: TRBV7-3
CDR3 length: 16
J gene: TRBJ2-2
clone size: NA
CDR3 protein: CASSLQGSLNTGELFF
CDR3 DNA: TGTGCCAGCAGCTTGCAGGGGTCGTTGAACACCGGGGAGCTGTTTTTT